This T cell receptor beta chain was sequenced in a study of blood T cell repertoires in COVID-19. Profiling relied on immunoSEQ multiplex PCR, and the TCRdb table lists in-frame clones only, not all of them. The table includes 250,000 or so clones, around nine tenths detected once. This clone appeared a single time. Sequencing was performed on peripheral blood. The sequence was obtained from a man aged 35-49 years with active or convalescent COVID-19.

The DNA for the CDR3 is TGTGCCAGCAGTGAAATGGCGGCTCCGAACTATGGCTACACCTTC. Translating it yields CASSEMAAPNYGYTF. This chain connects TRBV6-4 to TRBJ1-2, with no clear D. Germline CDR1 MRHNA, CDR2 SNTAGT. Trimming removed 3 bases at V and 2 bases at J, with 13 bases between. CDR3 length: 15 residues.